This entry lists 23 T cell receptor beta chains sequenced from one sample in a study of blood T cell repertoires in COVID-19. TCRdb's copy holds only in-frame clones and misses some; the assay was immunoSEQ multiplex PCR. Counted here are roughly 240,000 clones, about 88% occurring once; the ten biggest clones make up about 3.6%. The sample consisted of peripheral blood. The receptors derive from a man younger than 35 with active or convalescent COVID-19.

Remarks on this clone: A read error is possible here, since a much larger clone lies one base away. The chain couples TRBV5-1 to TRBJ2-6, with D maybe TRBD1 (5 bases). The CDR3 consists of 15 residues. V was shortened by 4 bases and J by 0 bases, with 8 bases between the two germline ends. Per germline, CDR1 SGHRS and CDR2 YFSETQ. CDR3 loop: CASSPDSSGANVLTF. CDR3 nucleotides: TGCGCCAGCAGCCCAGACAGCTCTGGGGCCAACGTCCTGACTTTC.

This CDR3 reads CASSQGQGYSPLHF. CDR3 nucleotides: TGTGCCAGCAGCCAAGGACAGGGCTATTCACCCCTCCACTTT. This rearrangement joins TRBV4-2 to TRBJ1-6; 7 positions match TRBD1. CDR1 is LGHNA, CDR2 YNFKEQ, per germline. The CDR3 consists of 14 residues. Trimming cost V 1 base and J 8 bases; bases outside gene matches: 2.

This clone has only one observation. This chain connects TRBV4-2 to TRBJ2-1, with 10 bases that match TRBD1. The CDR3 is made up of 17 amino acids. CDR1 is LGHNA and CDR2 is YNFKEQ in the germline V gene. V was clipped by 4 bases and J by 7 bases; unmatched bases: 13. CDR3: CASSLVAGTGVPNEQFF. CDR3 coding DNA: TGTGCCAGCAGCCTAGTGGCCGGGACAGGGGTCCCGAATGAGCAGTTCTTC.

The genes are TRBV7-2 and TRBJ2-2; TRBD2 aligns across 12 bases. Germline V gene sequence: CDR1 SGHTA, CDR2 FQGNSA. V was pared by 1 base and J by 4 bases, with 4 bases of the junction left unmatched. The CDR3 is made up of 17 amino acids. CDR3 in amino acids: CASSLVPSGRATGELFF. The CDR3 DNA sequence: TGTGCCAGCAGCTTAGTTCCTAGCGGGAGGGCCACCGGGGAGCTGTTTTTT. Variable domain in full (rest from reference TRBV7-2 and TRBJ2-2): GAGVSQSPSNKVTEKGKDVELRCDPISGHTALYWYRQSLGQGLEFLIYFQGNSAPDKSGLPSDRFSAERTGGSVSTLTIQRTQQEDSAVYLCASSLVPSGRATGELFFGEGSRLTVL.

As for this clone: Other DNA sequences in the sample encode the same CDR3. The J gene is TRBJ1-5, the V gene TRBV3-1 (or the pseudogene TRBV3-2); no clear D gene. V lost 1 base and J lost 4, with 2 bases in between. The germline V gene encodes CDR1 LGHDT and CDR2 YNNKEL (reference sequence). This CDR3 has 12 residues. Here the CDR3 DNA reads TGTGCCAGCAGCCAAGCTAATCAGCCCCAGCATTTT. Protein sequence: CASSQANQPQHF.

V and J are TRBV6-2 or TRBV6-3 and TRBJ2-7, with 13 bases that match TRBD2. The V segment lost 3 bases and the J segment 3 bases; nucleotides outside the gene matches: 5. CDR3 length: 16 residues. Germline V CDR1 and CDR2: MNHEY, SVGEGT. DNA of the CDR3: TGTGCCAGCAGTTATTACTGGACTAGCGGGAGCTACGAGCAGTACTTC. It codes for CASSYYWTSGSYEQYF.

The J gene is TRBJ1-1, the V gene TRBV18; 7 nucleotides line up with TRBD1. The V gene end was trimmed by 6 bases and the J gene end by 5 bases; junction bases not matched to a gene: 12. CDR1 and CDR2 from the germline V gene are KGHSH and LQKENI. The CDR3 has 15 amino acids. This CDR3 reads CASSFNRGPETEAFF. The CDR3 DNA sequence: TGTGCCAGCTCCTTCAACAGGGGCCCAGAGACTGAAGCTTTCTTT.

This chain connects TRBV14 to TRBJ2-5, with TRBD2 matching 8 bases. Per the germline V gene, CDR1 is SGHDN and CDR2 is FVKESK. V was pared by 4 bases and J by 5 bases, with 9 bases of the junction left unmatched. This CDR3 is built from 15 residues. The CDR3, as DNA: TGTGCCAGCAGCCTCGGCGGGGGACTAGGGGAGACCCAGTACTTC. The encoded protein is CASSLGGGLGETQYF.

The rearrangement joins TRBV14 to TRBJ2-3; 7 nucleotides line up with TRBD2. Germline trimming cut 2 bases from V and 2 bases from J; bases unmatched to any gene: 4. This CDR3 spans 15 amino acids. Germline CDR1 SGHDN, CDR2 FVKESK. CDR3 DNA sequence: TGTGCCAGCAGCCAACTAGCGGAGGTCACAGATACGCAGTATTTT. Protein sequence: CASSQLAEVTDTQYF.

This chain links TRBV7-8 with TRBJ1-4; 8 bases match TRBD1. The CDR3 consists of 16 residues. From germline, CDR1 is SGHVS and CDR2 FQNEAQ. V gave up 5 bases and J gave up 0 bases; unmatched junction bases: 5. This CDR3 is CASSRDRSTTNEKLFF. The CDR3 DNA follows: TGTGCCAGCAGCCGGGACAGGTCCACAACTAATGAAAAACTGTTTTTT.

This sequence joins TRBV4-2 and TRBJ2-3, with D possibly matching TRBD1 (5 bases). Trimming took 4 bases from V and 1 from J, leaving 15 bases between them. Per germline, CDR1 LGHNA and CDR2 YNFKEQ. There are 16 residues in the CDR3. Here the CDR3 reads CASSPQDLSGTDTQYF. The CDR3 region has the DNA TGTGCCAGCAGCCCACAGGACCTAAGTGGCACAGATACGCAGTATTTT.

The CDR3 loop is CASSYYRGSSYEQYF. CDR3 in DNA: TGTGCCAGCTCGTATTACCGGGGGTCGTCCTACGAGCAGTACTTC. The chain employs TRBV6-5 and TRBJ2-7; maybe TRBD2 (6 bases). The CDR3 runs to 15 residues. Trimming pared 8 bases from V and 1 base from J, leaving 18 bases between. CDR1 MNHEY and CDR2 SVGAGI come from the germline V gene.

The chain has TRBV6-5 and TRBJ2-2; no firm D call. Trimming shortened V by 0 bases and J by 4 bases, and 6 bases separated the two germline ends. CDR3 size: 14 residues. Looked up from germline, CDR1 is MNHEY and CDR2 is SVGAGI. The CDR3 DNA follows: TGTGCCAGCAGTTACTCGCACAGCACCGGGGAGCTGTTTTTT. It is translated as CASSYSHSTGELFF.

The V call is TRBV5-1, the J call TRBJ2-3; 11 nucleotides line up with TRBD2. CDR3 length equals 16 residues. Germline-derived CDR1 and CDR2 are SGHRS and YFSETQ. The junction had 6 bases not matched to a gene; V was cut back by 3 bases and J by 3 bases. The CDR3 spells CASSWGSGGATDTQYF. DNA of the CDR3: TGCGCCAGCAGCTGGGGTAGCGGGGGGGCAACAGATACGCAGTATTTT.

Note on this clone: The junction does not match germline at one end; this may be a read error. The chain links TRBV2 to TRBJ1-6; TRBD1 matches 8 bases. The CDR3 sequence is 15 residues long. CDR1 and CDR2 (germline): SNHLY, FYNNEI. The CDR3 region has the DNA TGTGCCAGCAGCGAAGAACAGGGGGTGGTTTCACCCCTCCACTTT. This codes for CASSEEQGVVSPLHF.

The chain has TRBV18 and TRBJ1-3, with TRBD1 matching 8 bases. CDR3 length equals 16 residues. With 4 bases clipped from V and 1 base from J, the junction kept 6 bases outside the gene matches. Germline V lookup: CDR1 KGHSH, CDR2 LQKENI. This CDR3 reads CASSRGQGRSGNTIYF. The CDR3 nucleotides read TGTGCCAGCTCACGAGGACAGGGTCGGTCTGGAAACACCATATATTTT.

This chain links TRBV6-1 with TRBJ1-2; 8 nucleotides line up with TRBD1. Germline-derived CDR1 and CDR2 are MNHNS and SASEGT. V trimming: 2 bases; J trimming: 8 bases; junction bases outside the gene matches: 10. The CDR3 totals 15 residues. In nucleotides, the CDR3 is TGTGCCAGCAGTGAATTCTCTGACGGGACAGGCGGCTACACCTTC. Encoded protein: CASSEFSDGTGGYTF.

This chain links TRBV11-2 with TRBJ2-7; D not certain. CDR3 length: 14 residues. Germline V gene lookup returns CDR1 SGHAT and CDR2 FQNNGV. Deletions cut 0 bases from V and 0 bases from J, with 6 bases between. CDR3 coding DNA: TGTGCCAGCAGCTTAGAAAGGAGCTCCTACGAGCAGTACTTC. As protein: CASSLERSSYEQYF. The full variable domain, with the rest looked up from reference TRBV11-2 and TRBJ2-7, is EAGVAQSPRYKIIEKRQSVAFWCNPISGHATLYWYQQILGQGPKLLIQFQNNGVVDDSQLPKDRFSAERLKGVDSTLKIQPAKLEDSAVYLCASSLERSSYEQYFGPGTRLTVT.

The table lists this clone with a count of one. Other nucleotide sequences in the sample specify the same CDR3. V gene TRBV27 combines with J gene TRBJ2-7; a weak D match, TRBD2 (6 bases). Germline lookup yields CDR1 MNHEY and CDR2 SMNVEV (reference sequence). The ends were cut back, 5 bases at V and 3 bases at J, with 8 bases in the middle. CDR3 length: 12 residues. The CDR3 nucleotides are TGTGCCAGCAGTCTTAGCGGCTACGAGCAGTACTTC. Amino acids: CASSLSGYEQYF.

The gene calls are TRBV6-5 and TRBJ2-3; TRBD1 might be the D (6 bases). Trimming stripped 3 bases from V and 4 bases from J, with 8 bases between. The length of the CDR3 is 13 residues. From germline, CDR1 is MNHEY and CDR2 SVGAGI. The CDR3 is CASSYGGPDTQYF. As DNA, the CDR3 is TGTGCCAGCAGTTATGGGGGCCCAGATACGCAGTATTTT.

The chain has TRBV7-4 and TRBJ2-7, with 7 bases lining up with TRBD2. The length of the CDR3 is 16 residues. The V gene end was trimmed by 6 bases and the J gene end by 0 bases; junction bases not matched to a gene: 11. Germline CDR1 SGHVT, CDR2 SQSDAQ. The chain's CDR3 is CASSSDRDYFSYEQYF. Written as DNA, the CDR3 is TGTGCCAGCAGTTCAGACCGGGACTATTTCTCCTACGAGCAGTACTTC.

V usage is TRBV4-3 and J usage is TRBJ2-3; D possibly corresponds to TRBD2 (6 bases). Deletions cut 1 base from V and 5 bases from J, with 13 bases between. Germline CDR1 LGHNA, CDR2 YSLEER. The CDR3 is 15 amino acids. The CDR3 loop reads CASSQGARRGDTQYF. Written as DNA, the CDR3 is TGCGCCAGCAGCCAAGGCGCCCGGCGGGGAGATACGCAGTATTTT.

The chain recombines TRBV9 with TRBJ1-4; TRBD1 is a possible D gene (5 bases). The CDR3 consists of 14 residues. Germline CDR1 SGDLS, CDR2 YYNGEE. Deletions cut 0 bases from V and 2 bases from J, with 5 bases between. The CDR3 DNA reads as TGTGCCAGCAGCGTAGAGGGGACTAATGAAAAACTGTTTTTT. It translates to CASSVEGTNEKLFF.